This TCR beta chain came from a study of blood T cell repertoires in COVID-19. Study summary: The analysed material was cDNA or gDNA that came from T cells, B-cell-depleted T cells, or PBMCs.

This CDR3 has 13 residues. CDR1 is MNHEY and CDR2 is SVGAGI in the germline V gene. Trimming stripped 4 bases from V and 3 bases from J, with 10 bases between. TCRdb's copy holds only in-frame clones and misses some; the assay was immunoSEQ multiplex PCR. The repertoire holds 300,000 to 500,000 clones, roughly 86% seen once, with over 2% in the top ten. Sequencing input: PBMCs or T cells enriched from blood (not recorded which). The sequence was obtained from a woman in her 40s with acute COVID-19. The chain has TRBV6-5 and TRBJ2-7, with a weak D call TRBD1 (6 bases). CDR3 region: CASSFNRDYEQYF. The CDR3 region has the DNA TGTGCCAGCAGTTTTAACAGGGACTACGAGCAGTACTTC.